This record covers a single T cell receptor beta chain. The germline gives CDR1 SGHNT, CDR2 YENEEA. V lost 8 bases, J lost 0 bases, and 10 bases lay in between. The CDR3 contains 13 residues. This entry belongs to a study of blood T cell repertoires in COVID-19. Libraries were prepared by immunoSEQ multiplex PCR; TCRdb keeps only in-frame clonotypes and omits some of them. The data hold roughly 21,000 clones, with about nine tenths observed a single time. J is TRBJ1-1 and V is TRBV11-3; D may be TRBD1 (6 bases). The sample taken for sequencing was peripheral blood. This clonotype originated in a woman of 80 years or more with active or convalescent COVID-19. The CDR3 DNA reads TGTGCCAGCCAGGACAGCTTGAACACTGAAGCTTTCTTT. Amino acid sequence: CASQDSLNTEAFF.